These 2 T cell receptor beta chains share one sample of origin, sequenced in a study of blood T cell repertoires in COVID-19. Sequencing was performed with immunoSEQ multiplex PCR; in TCRdb, only in-frame clones are kept and a portion is missing. The sample holds 650,000 to 800,000 clones, about nine tenths seen once. Sample: peripheral blood. All receptors come from a woman between 18 and 29 years old with acute or convalescent COVID-19.

The chain joins TRBV5-1 to TRBJ1-4; no clear D gene. Germline V lookup: CDR1 SGHRS, CDR2 YFSETQ. The CDR3 is 14 residues long. Trimming removed 2 bases at V and 8 bases at J, with 13 bases between. CDR3 sequence (DNA): TGCGCCAGCAGCTTTACCGGGGAGTCCGAAAAACTGTTTTTT. Encoded protein: CASSFTGESEKLFF.

The V and J genes are TRBV30 and TRBJ1-2; 8 nucleotides line up with TRBD1. The CDR3 consists of 14 residues. From germline, CDR1 is GTSNPN and CDR2 SVGIG (reference sequence). Losses at the gene ends were 0 bases for V and 8 bases for J; bases not matched to a gene: 8. The CDR3 is CAWSVHRGMGGYTF. CDR3 coding DNA: TGTGCCTGGAGTGTACACAGGGGGATGGGAGGCTACACCTTC.